This paragraph covers one T cell receptor beta chain sequence. The sample is drawn from a study of blood T cell repertoires in COVID-19. As for the study in general: The samples span acute and convalescent COVID-19 from the United States, Italy and Spain.

Germline V gives CDR1 KGHSH, CDR2 LQKENI. This CDR3 region has 14 residues. V dropped 3 bases and J dropped 2; count of bases not matched to a gene: 3. Authors' data handling: Reference gene primer amplification in the assay estimated nucleated cell counts. Sequencing was performed with immunoSEQ multiplex PCR; in TCRdb, only in-frame clones are kept and a portion is missing. Clone size and V and J calls were adopted from that table, with D and trimming inferred from the DNA. The repertoire includes some 86,000 clones, over 70% of them detected once, and approximately 31% sits in the top ten. The sequenced sample consisted of peripheral blood. This chain uses TRBV18 with TRBJ2-7; 8 bases match TRBD1. The clonotype comes from an elderly woman with active or convalescent COVID-19. In nucleotides, the CDR3 is TGTGCCAGCTCACCCCGGACAGGGACCTACGAGCAGTACTTC. Protein product: CASSPRTGTYEQYF.